This T cell receptor beta chain emerged from a study of beta chain features in type 1 diabetes. Findings and limits, study-wide: Moderately but significantly shorter TCRB CDR3s were found in Type 1 diabetes patients in all four CD4+ subsets.

This clone was picked up a small number of times. Its antigen remains unknown. As every portion of the isolated RNA was reverse transcribed, the sequencing read expressed TCRB transcripts. The repertoire was sequenced with immunoSEQ multiplex PCR; TCRdb's copy has only in-frame clones and lacks some. The repertoire includes 600,000 to 700,000 clones, 9.5% to 15% of them detected once, and around 0.12% sits in the top ten. The germline V gene encodes CDR1 SGHRS and CDR2 YFSETQ. V gave up 3 bases and J gave up 5 bases; unmatched junction bases: 4. The CDR3 contains 15 residues. The TCR was taken from a man under 40 with type 1 diabetes. Sequencing was carried out using naive CD4+ T cells from blood. This chain uses TRBV5-1 with TRBJ2-5, with 13 bases matching TRBD2. Written as DNA, the CDR3 is TGCGCCAGCAGCTCGACTAGCGGGGGGATGGAGACCCAGTACTTC. Translating it yields CASSSTSGGMETQYF. Looking up the rest from reference TRBV5-1 and TRBJ2-5 gives the full variable domain: KAGVTQTPRYLIKTRGQQVTLSCSPISGHRSVSWYQQTPGQGLQFLFEYFSETQRNKGNFPGRFSGRQFSNSRSEMNVSTLELGDSALYLCASSSTSGGMETQYFGPGTRLLVL.